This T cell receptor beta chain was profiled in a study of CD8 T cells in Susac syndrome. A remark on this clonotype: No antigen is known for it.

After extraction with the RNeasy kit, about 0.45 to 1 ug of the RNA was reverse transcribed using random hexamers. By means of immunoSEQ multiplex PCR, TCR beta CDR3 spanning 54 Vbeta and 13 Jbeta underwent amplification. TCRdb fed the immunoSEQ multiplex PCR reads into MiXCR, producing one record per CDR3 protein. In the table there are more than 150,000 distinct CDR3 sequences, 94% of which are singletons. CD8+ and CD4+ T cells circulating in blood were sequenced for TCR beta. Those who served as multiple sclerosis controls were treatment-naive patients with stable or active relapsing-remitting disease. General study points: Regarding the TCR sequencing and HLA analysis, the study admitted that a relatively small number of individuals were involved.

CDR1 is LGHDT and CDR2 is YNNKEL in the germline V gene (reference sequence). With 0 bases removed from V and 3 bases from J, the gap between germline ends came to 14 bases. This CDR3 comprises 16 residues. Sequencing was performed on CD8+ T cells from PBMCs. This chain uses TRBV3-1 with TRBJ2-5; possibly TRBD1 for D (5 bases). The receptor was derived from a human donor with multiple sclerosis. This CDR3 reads CASSQDIRTRKETQYF. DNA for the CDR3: TGTGCCAGCAGCCAAGATATTCGGACAAGAAAAGAGACCCAGTACTTC.